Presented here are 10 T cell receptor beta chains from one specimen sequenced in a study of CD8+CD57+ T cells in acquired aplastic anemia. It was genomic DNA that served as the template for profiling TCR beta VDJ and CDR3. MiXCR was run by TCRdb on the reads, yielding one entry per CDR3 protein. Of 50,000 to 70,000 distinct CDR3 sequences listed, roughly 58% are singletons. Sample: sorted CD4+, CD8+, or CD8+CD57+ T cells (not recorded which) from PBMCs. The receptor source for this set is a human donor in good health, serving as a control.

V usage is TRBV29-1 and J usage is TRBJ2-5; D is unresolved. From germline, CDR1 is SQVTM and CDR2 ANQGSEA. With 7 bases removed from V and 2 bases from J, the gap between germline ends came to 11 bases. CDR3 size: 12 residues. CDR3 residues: CSAVTGQETQYF. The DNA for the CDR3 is TGCAGCGCCGTGACTGGACAAGAGACCCAGTACTTC.

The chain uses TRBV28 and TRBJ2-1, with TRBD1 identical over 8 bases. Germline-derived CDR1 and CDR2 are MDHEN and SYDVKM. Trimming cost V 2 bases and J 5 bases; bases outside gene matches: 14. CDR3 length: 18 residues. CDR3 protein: CASSLSLSRQGKNNEQFF. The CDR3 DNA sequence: TGTGCCAGCAGTTTAAGCCTCTCCCGACAGGGGAAGAACAATGAGCAGTTCTTC.

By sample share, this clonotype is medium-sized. The CDR3 nucleotides are TGTGCCAGTAGTATAGGGGGTTTCGGCTATGGCTACACCTTC. It encodes CASSIGGFGYGYTF. This chain joins TRBV19 and TRBJ1-2, with D unresolved. This CDR3 comprises 14 residues. V was shortened by 1 base and J by 4 bases, with 10 bases between the two germline ends. Germline lookup yields CDR1 LNHDA and CDR2 SQIVND (reference sequence).

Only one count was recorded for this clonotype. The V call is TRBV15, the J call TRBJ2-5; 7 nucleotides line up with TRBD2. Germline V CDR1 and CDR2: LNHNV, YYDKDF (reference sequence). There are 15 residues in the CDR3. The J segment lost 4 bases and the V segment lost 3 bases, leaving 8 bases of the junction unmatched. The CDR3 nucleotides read TGTGCCACCAGCAGCCCCGCGGGGGAGAGAGAGACCCAGTACTTC. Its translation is CATSSPAGERETQYF. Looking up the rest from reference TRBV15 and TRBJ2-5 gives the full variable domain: DAMVIQNPRYQVTQFGKPVTLSCSQTLNHNVMYWYQQKSSQAPKLLFHYYDKDFNNEADTPDNFQSRRPNTSFCFLDIRSPGLGDTAMYLCATSSPAGERETQYFGPGTRLLVL.

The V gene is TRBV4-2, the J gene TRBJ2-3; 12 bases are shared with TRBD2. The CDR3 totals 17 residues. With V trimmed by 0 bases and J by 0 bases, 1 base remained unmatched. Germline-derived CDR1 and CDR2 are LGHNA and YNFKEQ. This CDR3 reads CASSQEGTSGSTDTQYF. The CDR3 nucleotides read TGTGCCAGCAGCCAAGAAGGGACTAGCGGGAGCACAGATACGCAGTATTTT.

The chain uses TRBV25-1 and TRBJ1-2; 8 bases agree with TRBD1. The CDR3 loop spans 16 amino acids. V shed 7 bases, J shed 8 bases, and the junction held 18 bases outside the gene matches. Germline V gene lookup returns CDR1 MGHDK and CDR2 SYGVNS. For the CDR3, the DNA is TGTGCCAGCAAGCCGCCACGAATCACAGGGGGAGGCGGCTACACCTTC. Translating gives CASKPPRITGGGGYTF.

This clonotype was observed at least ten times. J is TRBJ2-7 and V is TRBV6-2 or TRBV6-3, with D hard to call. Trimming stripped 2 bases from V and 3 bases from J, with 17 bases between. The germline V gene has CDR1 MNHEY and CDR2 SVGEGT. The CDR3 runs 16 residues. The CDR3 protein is CASSYRPNPMYYEQYF. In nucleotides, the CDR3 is TGTGCCAGCAGTTACCGTCCGAACCCGATGTACTACGAGCAGTACTTC.

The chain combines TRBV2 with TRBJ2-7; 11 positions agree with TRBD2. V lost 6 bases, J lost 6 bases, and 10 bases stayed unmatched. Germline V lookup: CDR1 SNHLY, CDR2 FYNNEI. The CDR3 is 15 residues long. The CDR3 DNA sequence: TGTGCCAGCAGGCGGACTAGCGGGCGATTAGGCGAGCAGTACTTC. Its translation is CASRRTSGRLGEQYF.

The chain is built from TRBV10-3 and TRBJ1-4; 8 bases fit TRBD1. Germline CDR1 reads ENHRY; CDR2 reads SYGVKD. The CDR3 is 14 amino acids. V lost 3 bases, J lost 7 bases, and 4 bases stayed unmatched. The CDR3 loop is CAISEGRGREKLFF. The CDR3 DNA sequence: TGTGCCATCAGTGAAGGCAGGGGGCGTGAAAAACTGTTTTTT.

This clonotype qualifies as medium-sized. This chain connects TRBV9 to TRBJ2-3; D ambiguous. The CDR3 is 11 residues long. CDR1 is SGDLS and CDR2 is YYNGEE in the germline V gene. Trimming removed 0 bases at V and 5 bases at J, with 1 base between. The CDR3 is CASSVGDTQYF. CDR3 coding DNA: TGTGCCAGCAGCGTAGGAGATACGCAGTATTTT.